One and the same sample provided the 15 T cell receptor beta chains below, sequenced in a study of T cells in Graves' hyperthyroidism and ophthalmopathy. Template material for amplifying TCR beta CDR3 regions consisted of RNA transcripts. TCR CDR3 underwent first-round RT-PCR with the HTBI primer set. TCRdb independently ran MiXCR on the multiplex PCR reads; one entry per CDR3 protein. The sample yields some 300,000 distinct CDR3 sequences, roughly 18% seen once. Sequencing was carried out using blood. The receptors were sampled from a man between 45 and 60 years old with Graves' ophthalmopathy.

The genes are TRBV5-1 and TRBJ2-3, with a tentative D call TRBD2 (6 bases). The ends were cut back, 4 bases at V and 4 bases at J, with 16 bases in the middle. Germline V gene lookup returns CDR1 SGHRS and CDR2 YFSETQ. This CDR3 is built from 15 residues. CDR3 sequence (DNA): TGCGCCAGCAGCCGGGACGGGGACTCGTCAGATACGCAGTATTTT. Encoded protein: CASSRDGDSSDTQYF.

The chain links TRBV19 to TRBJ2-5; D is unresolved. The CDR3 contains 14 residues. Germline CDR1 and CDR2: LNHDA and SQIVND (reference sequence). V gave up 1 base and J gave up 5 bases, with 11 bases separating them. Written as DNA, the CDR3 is TGTGCCAGTAGTATAGTTGGGTTGTGGGAGACCCAGTACTTC. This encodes CASSIVGLWETQYF.

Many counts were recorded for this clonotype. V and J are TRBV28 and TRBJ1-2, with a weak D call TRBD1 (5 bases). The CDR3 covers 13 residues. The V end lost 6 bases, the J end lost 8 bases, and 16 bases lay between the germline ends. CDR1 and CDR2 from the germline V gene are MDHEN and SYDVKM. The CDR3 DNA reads TGTGCCAGCAGAACCGGGACCGACTGGGGCTACACCTTC. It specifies CASRTGTDWGYTF.

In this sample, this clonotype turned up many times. The CDR3 protein is CATLRGSYEQYF. CDR3 bases: TGTGCCACCCTCCGGGGCTCCTACGAGCAGTACTTC. The chain has TRBV28 and TRBJ2-7; D may be TRBD2 (5 bases). The CDR3 has 12 residues. CDR1 MDHEN and CDR2 SYDVKM come from the germline V gene. The V and J ends lost 10 bases and 0 bases respectively, with 10 bases between them.

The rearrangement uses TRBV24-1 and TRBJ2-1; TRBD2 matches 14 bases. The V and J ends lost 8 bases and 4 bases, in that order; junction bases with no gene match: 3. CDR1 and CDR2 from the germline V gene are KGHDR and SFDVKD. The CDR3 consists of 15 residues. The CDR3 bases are TGTGCCACCACCGGGACTAGCGGGAGTTACAATGAGCAGTTCTTC. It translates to CATTGTSGSYNEQFF.

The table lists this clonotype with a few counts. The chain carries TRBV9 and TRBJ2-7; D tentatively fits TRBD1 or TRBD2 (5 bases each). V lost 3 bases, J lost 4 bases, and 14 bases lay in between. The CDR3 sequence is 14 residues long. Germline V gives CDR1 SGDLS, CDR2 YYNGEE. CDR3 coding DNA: TGTGCCAGCAGCGCCGGGGCTCCTACGTACGAGCAGTACTTC. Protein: CASSAGAPTYEQYF.

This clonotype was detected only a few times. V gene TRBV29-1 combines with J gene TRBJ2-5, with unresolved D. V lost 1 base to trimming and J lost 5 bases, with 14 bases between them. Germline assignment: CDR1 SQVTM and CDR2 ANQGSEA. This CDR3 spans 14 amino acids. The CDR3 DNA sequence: TGCAGCGTTGAAGTTTCGGCAGGTGGGGAGACCCAGTACTTC. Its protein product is CSVEVSAGGETQYF.

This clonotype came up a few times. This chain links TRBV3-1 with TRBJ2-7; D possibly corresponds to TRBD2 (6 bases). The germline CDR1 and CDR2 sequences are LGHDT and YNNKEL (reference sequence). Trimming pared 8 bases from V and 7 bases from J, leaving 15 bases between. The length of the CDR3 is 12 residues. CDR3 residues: CASGLTSQEQYF. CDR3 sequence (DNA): TGTGCCAGCGGCCTCACTAGCCAGGAGCAGTACTTC.

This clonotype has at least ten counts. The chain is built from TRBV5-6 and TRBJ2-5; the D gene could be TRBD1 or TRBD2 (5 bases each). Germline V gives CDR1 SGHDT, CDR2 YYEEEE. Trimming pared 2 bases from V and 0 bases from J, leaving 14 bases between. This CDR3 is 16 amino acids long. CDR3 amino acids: CASSFRGNLYQETQYF. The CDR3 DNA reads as TGTGCCAGCAGCTTCCGGGGCAACTTGTACCAAGAGACCCAGTACTTC.

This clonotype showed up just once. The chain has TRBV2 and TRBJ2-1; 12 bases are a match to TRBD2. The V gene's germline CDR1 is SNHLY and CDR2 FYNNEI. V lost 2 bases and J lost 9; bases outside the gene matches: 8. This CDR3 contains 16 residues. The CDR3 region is CASSELAGGPNGEQFF. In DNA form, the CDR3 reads TGTGCCAGCAGTGAACTAGCGGGAGGGCCGAATGGTGAGCAGTTCTTC.

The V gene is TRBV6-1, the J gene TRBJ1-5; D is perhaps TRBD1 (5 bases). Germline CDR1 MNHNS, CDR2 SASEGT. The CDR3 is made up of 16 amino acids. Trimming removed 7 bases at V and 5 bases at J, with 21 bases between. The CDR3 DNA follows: TGTGCCAGCAAAAGAGGGGCCGCGTTACCGGATCAGCCCCAGCATTTT. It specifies CASKRGAALPDQPQHF.

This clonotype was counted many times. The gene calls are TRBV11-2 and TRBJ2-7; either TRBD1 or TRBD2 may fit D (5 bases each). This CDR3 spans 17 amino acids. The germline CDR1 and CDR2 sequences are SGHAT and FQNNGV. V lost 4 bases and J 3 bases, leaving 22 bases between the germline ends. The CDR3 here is CASSSAVGAGSHYEQYF. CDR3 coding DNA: TGTGCCAGCAGCTCTGCGGTGGGAGCAGGGAGTCACTACGAGCAGTACTTC.

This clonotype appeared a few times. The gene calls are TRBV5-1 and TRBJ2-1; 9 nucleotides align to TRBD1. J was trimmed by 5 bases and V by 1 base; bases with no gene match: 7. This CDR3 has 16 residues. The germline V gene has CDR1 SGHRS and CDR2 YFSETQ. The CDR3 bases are TGCGCCAGCAGCTTGACGGGACAGGGTAGAGACAATGAGCAGTTCTTC. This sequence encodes CASSLTGQGRDNEQFF.

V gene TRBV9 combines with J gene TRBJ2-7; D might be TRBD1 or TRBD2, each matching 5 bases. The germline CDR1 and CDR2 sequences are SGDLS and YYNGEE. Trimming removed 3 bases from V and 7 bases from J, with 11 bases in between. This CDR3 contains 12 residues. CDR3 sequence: CASSGQWGEQYF. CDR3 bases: TGTGCCAGCAGCGGACAGTGGGGGGAGCAGTACTTC.

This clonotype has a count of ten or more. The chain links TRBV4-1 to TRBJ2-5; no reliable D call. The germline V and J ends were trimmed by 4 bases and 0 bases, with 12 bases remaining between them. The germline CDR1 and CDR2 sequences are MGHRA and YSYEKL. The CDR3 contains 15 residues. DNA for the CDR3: TGCGCCAGCAGCCTTATAGGGTCCAACCAAGAGACCCAGTACTTC. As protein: CASSLIGSNQETQYF.